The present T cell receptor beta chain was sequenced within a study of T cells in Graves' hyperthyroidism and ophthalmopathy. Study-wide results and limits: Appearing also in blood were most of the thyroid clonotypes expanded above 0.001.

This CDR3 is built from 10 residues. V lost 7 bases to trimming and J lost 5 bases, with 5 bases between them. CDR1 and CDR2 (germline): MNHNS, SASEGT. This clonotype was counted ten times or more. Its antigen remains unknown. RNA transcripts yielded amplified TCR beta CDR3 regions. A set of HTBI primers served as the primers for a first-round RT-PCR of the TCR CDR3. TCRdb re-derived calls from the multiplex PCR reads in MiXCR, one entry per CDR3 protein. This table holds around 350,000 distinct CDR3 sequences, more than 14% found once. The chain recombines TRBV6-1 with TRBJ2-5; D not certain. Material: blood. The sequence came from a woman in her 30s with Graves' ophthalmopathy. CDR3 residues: CASMWETQYF. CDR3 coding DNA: TGTGCCAGCATGTGGGAGACCCAGTACTTC.